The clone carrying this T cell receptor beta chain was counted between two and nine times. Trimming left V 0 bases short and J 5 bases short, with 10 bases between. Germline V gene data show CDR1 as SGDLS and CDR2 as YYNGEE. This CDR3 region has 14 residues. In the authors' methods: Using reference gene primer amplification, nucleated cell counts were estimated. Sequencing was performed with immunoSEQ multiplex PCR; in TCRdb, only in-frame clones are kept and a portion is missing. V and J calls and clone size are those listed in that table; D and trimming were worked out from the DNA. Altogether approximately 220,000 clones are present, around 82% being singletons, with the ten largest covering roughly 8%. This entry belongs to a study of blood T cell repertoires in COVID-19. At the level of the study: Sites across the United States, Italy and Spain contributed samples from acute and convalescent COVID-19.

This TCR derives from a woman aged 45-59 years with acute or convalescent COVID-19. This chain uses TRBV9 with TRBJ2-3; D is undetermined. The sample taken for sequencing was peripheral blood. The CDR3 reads CASSVDLNGDTQYF. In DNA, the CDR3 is TGTGCCAGCAGCGTAGATTTGAACGGAGATACGCAGTATTTT.